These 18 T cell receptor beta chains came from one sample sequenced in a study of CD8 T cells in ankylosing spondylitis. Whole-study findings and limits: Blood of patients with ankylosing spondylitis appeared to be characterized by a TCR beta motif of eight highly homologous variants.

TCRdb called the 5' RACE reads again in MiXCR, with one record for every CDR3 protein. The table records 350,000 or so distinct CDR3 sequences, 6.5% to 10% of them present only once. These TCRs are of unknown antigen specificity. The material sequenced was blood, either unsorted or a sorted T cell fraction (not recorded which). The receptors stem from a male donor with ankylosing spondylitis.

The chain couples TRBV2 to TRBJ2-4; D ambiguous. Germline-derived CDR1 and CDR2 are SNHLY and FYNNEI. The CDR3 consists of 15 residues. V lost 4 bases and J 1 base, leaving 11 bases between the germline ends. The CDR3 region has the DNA TGTGCCAGCAGTGGGTTAGCTGGTGCCAAAAACATTCAGTACTTC. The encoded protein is CASSGLAGAKNIQYF.

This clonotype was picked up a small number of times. Here the CDR3 DNA reads TGCAGTGCTAGAGGCCCCCCGGGACTAGCAGATTACGAGCAGTACTTC. This gives the protein CSARGPPGLADYEQYF. The chain has TRBV20-1 and TRBJ2-7; 9 bases align to TRBD2. This CDR3 comprises 16 residues. J was trimmed by 4 bases and V by 1 base; bases with no gene match: 11. The germline CDR1 and CDR2 sequences are DFQATT and SNEGSKA (reference sequence).

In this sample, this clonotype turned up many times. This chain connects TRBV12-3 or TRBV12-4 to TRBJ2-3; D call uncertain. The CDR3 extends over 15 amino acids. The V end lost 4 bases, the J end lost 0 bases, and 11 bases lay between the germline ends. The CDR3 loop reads CASSSGSASTDTQYF. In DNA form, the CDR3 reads TGTGCCAGCAGTTCTGGGTCAGCTAGCACAGATACGCAGTATTTT.

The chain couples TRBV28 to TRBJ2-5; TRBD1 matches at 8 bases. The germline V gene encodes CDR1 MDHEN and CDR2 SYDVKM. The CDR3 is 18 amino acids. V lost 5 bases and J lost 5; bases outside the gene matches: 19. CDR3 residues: CASSHYRPYTGGNETQYF. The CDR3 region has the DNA TGTGCCAGCAGTCATTATCGCCCTTATACAGGGGGAAATGAGACCCAGTACTTC.

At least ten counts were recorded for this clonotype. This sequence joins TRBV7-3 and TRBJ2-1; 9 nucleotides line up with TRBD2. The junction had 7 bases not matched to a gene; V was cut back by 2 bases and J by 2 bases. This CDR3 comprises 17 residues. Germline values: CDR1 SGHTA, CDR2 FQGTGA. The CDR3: CASSLFPSGAPYNEQFF. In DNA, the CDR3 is TGTGCCAGCAGCTTATTTCCTAGCGGGGCCCCCTACAATGAGCAGTTCTTC.

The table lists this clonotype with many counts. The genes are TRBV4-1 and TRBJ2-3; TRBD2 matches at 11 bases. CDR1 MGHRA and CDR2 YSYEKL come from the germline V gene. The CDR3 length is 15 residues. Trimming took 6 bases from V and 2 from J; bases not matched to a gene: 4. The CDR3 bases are TGCGCCAGCAGTCTTAGCGGGAGGGTCACAGATACGCAGTATTTT. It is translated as CASSLSGRVTDTQYF.

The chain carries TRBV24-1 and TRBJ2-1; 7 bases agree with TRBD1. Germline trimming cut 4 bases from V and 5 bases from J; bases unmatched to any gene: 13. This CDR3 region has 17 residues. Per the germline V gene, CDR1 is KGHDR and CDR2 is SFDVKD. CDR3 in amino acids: CATSDRQGNLVNNEQFF. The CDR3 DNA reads TGTGCCACCAGTGACCGACAGGGAAATTTAGTCAACAATGAGCAGTTCTTC.

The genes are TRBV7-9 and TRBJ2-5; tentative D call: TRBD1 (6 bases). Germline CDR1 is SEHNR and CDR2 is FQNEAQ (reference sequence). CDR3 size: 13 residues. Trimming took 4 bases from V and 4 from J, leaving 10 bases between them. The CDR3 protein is CASSSGEVETQYF. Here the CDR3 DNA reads TGTGCCAGCAGCTCAGGGGAAGTAGAGACCCAGTACTTC.

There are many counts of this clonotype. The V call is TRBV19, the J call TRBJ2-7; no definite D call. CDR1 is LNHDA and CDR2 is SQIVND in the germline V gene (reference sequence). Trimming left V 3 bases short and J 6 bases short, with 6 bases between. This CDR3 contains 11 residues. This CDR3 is CASSILGEQYF. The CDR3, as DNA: TGTGCCAGTAGTATCCTGGGCGAGCAGTACTTC.

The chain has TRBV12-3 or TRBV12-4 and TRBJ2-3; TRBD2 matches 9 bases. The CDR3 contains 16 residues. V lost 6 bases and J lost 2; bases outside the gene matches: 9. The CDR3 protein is CASSPERGDHTDTQYF. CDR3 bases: TGTGCCAGCAGCCCCGAGCGGGGGGACCACACAGATACGCAGTATTTT.

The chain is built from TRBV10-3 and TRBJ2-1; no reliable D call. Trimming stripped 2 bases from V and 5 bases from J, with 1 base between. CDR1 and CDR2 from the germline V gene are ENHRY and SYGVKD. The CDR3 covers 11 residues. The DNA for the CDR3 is TGTGCCATCAGTGAGGACAATGAGCAGTTCTTC. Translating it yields CAISEDNEQFF.

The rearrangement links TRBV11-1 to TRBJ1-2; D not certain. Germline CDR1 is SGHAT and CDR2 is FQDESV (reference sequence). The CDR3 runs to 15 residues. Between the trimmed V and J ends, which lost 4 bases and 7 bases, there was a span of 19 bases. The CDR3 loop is CASSSMVWSVGGYTF. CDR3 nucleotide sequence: TGTGCCAGCAGCTCCATGGTGTGGTCGGTCGGTGGCTACACCTTC.

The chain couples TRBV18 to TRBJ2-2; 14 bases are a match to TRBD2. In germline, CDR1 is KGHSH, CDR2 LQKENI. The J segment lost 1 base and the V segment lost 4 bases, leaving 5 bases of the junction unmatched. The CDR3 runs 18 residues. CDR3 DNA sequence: TGTGCCAGCTCACTCGGGACTAGCGGGAGCGAGAACACCGGGGAGCTGTTTTTT. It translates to CASSLGTSGSENTGELFF.

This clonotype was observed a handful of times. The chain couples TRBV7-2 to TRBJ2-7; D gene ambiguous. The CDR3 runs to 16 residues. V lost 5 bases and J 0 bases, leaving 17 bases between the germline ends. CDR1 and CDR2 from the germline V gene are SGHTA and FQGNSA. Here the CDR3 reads CASSPWTVLSSYEQYF. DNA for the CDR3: TGTGCCAGCAGCCCCTGGACCGTCCTGAGCTCCTACGAGCAGTACTTC. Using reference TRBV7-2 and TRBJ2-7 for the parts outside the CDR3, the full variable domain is GAGVSQSPSNKVTEKGKDVELRCDPISGHTALYWYRQSLGQGLEFLIYFQGNSAPDKSGLPSDRFSAERTGGSVSTLTIQRTQQEDSAVYLCASSPWTVLSSYEQYFGPGTRLTVT.

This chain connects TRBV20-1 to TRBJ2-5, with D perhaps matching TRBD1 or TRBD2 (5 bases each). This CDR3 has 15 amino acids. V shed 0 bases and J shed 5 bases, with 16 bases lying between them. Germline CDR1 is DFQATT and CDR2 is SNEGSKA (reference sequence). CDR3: CSARDPGPLRETQYF. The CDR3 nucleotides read TGCAGTGCTAGAGACCCGGGACCCCTTCGGGAGACCCAGTACTTC.

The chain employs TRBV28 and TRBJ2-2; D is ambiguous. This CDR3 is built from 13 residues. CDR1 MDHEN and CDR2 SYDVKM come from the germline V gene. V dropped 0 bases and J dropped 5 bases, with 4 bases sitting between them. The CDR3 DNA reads TGTGCCAGCAGTTTATGGCGAACCGGGGAGCTGTTTTTT. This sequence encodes CASSLWRTGELFF.

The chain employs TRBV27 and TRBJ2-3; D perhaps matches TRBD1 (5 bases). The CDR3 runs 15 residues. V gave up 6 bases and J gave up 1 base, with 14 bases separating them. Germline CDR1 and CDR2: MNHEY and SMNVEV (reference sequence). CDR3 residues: CASSPPRVGTDTQYF. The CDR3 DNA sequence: TGTGCCAGCAGCCCACCCAGGGTGGGCACAGATACGCAGTATTTT.

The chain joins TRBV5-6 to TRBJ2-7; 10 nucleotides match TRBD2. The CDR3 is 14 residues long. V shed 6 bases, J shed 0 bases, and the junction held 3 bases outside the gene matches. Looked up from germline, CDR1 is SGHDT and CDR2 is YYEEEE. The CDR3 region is CASIIAGGSYEQYF. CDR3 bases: TGTGCCAGCATCATAGCGGGAGGCTCCTACGAGCAGTACTTC.